A single TCR beta chain is shown here with its context. This sample is drawn from a study of response to subunit inactivated influenza vaccine. A single record per CDR3 protein comes from TCRdb applying MiXCR to the RT-PCR reads. The table shows roughly 570,000 distinct CDR3 sequences, with about 14% occurring only once. This CDR3 is built from 15 residues. In germline, CDR1 is MNHEY, CDR2 SVGEGT. Trimming left V 0 bases short and J 8 bases short, with 14 bases between. The clonotype originates from a man aged 45 to 65 who received an inactivated influenza vaccine. The chain couples TRBV6-2 or TRBV6-3 to TRBJ2-1, with D perhaps being TRBD1 or TRBD2 (5 bases each). Sequencing was performed on PBMCs from blood, taken approximately 12 days after vaccination. The CDR3 spells CASSYSWGSFDEQFF. The CDR3 DNA sequence: TGTGCCAGCAGTTACTCCTGGGGGTCTTTCGATGAGCAGTTCTTC.